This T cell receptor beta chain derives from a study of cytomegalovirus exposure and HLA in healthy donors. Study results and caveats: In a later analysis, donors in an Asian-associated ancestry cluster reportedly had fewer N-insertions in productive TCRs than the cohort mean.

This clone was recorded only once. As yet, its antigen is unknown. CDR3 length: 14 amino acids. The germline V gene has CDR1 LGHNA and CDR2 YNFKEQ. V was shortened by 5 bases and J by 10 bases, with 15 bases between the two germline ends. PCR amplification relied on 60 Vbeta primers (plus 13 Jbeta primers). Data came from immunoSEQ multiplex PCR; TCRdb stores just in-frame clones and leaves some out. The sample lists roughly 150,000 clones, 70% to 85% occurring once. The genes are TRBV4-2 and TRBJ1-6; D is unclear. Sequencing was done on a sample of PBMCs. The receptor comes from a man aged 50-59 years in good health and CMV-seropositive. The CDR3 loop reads CASSSDRSTSPLHF. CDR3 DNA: TGTGCCAGCAGCTCCGACCGGAGTACCTCACCCCTCCACTTT.